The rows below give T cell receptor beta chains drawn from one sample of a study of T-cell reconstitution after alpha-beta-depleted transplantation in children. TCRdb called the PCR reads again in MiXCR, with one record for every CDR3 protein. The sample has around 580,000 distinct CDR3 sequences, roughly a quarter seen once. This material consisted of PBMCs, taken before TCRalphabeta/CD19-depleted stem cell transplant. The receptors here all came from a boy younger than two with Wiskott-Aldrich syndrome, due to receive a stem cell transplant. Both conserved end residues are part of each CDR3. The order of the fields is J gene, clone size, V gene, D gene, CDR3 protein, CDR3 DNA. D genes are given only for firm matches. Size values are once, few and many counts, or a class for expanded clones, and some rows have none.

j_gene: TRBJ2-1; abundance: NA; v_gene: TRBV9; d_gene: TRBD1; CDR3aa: CASSVSGGDRVNEQFF; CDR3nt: TGTGCCAGCAGCGTAAGTGGGGGTGACAGGGTAAATGAGCAGTTCTTC
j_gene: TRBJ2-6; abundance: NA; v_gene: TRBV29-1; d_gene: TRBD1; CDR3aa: CSVLGQGAPGANVLTF; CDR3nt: TGCAGCGTGCTCGGACAGGGGGCTCCTGGGGCCAACGTCCTGACTTTC
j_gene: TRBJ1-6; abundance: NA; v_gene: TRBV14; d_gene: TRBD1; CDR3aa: CASSQEGGPLAPLHF; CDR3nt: TGTGCCAGCAGCCAAGAAGGGGGCCCTCTAGCACCCCTCCACTTT
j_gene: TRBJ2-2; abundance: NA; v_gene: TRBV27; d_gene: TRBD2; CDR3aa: CASSFPSAGGVTGELFF; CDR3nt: TGTGCCAGCAGTTTTCCCTCAGCGGGAGGCGTTACCGGGGAGCTGTTTTTT
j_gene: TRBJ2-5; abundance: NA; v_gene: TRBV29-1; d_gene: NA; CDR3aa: CSVDERFQETQYF; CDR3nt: TGCAGCGTTGATGAAAGGTTCCAAGAGACCCAGTACTTC
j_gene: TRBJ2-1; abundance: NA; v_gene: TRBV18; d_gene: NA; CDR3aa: CASSPWSHEQFF; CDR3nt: TGTGCCAGCTCACCATGGAGCCATGAGCAGTTCTTC
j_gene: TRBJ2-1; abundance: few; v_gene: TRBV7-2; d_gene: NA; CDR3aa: CASSQTNYNEQFF; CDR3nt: TGTGCCAGCAGCCAGACTAACTACAATGAGCAGTTCTTC
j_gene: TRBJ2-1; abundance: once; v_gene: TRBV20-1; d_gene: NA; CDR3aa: CSARDSRRGDVSFF; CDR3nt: TGCAGTGCTAGAGATAGTCGAAGAGGAGACGTCTCGTTCTTC
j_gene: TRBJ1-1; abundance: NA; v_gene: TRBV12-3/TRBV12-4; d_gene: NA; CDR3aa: CASSKRSGGVRNTEAFF; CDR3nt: TGTGCCAGCAGTAAAAGGTCCGGGGGGGTGAGGAACACTGAAGCTTTCTTT
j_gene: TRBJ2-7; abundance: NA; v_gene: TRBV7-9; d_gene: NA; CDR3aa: CASTPGVGSTYEQYF; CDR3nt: TGTGCCAGCACCCCAGGGGTTGGGAGTACCTACGAGCAGTACTTC
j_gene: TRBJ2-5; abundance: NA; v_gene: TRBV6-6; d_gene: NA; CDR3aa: CASSSDGGTQYF; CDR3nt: TGTGCCAGCAGCTCCGACGGTGGGACCCAGTACTTC
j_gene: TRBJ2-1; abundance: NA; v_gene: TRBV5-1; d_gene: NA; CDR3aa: CASSLDPLGSQGANEQFF; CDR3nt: TGCGCCAGCAGCTTGGACCCTTTAGGATCTCAGGGCGCGAATGAGCAGTTCTTC
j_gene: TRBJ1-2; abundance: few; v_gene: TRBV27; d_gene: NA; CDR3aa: CASSLSGTFGDGYTF; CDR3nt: TGTGCCAGCAGTTTATCGGGAACCTTTGGGGATGGCTACACCTTC
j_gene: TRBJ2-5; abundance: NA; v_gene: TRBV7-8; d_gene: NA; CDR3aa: CASSQGAGPPETQYF; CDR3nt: TGTGCCAGCAGCCAAGGAGCAGGGCCCCCAGAGACCCAGTACTTC
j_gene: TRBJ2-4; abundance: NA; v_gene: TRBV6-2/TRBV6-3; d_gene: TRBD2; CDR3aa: CASSNGLASAKNIQYF; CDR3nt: TGTGCCAGCAGCAACGGACTAGCATCAGCCAAAAACATTCAGTACTTC
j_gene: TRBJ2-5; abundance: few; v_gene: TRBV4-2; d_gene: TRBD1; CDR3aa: CASSQGTGKVATQYF; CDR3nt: TGTGCCAGCAGCCAAGGGACAGGGAAGGTTGCGACCCAGTACTTC
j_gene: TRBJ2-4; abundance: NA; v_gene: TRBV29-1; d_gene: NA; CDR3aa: CSVEGAGGNIQYF; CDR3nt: TGCAGCGTTGAAGGGGCAGGGGGGAACATTCAGTACTTC
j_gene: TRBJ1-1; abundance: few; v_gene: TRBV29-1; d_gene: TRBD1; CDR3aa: CSGHTGVNTEAFF; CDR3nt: TGCAGCGGGCATACAGGGGTGAACACTGAAGCTTTCTTT
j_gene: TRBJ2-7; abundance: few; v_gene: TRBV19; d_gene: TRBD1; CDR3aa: CASSISGTDFYEQYF; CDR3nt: TGTGCCAGTAGTATTTCCGGGACAGACTTCTACGAGCAGTACTTC
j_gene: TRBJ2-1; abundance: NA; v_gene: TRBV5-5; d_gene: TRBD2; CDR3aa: CASSLFTFGRVFDEQFF; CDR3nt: TGTGCCAGCAGCTTGTTCACTTTCGGGAGGGTATTCGATGAGCAGTTCTTC
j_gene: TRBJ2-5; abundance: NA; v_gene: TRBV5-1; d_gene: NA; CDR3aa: CASSLGYRGETQYF; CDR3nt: TGCGCCAGCAGCTTGGGGTATCGGGGGGAGACCCAGTACTTC
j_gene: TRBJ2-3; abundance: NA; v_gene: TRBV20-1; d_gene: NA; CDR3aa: CSERGLGTDTQYF; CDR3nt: TGCAGTGAAAGAGGTTTGGGCACAGATACGCAGTATTTT
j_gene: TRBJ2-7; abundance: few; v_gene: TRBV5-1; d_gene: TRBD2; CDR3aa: CASSLDLAGASYEQYF; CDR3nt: TGCGCCAGCAGCTTGGATCTAGCGGGAGCGTCATACGAGCAGTACTTC
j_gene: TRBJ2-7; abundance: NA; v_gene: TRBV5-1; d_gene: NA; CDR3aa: CASSSKLPRVSGSYEQYF; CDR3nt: TGCGCCAGCAGCTCCAAACTGCCTAGGGTTAGCGGCTCCTACGAGCAGTACTTC
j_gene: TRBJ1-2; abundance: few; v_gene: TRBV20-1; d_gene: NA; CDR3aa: CSAYITGAYGYTF; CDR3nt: TGCAGTGCTTATATAACAGGTGCCTATGGCTACACCTTC
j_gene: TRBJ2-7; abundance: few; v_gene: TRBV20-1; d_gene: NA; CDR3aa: CSASVAGYEQYF; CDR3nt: TGCAGTGCTAGTGTGGCGGGGTACGAGCAGTACTTC
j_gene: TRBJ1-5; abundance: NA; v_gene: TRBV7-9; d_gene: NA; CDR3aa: CASSLGSGPRGQPQHF; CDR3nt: TGTGCCAGCAGCTTAGGTTCCGGGCCCAGAGGTCAGCCCCAGCATTTT
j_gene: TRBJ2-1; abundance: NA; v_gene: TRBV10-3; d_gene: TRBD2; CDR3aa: CAISEQREINNEQFF; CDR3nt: TGTGCCATCAGTGAACAGCGGGAGATCAACAATGAGCAGTTCTTC
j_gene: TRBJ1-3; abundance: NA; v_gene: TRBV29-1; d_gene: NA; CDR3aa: CSVESLSGYGNTIYF; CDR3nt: TGCAGCGTTGAAAGCTTGTCCGGGTATGGAAACACCATATATTTT
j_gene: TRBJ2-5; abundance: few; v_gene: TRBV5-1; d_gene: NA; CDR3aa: CASSWPESETQYF; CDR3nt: TGCGCCAGCAGCTGGCCGGAGTCGGAGACCCAGTACTTC
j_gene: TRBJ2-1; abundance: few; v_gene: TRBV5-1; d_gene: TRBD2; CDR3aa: CASSHLAGEKVGEQFF; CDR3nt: TGCGCCAGCAGCCACCTAGCGGGAGAGAAGGTTGGTGAGCAGTTCTTC
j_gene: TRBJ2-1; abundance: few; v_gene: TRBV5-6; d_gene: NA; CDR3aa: CASSLVPSYNEQFF; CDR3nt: TGTGCCAGCAGCTTGGTTCCCTCCTACAATGAGCAGTTCTTC
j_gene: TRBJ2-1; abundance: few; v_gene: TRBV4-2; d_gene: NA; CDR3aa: CASSQDPTSYNEQFF; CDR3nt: TGTGCCAGCAGCCAAGATCCCACCTCCTACAATGAGCAGTTCTTC
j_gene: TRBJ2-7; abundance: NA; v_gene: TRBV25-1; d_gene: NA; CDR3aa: CASSPGFAQSEQYF; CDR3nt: TGTGCCAGCAGTCCCGGATTCGCCCAAAGCGAGCAGTACTTC
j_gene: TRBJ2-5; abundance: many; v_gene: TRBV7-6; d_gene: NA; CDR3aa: CASSLWLAQETQYF; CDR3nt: TGTGCCAGCAGCTTATGGCTAGCCCAAGAGACCCAGTACTTC
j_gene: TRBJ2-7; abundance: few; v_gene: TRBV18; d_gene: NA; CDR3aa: CASSPPGASGYEQYF; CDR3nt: TGTGCCAGCTCACCACCGGGGGCTAGCGGTTACGAGCAGTACTTC
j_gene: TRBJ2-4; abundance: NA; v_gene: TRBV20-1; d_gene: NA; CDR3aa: CSARGQVAKNIQYF; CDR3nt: TGCAGTGCTAGAGGACAAGTAGCCAAAAACATTCAGTACTTC
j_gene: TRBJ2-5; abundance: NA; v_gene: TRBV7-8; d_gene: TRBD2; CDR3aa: CASSWGTSGETQYF; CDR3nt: TGTGCCAGCAGCTGGGGGACTAGCGGAGAGACCCAGTACTTC
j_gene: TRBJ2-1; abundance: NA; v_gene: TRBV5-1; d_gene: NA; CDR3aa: CASSSQPPGSSYDEQFF; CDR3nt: TGCGCCAGCAGCTCGCAACCTCCCGGTTCTAGCTACGATGAGCAGTTCTTC
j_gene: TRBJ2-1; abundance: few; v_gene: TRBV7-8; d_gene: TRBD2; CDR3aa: CASSLSGSRGGEQFF; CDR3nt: TGTGCCAGCAGCCTTAGCGGGAGTAGGGGCGGTGAGCAGTTCTTC
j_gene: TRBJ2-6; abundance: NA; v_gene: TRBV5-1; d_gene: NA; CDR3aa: CASLLRPSSGANVLTF; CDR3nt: TGCGCCAGCCTTCTGCGTCCCAGCTCTGGGGCCAACGTCCTGACTTTC
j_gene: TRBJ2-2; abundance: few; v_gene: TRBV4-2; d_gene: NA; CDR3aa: CASSPDATNTGELFF; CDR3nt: TGTGCCAGCAGCCCCGATGCCACAAACACCGGGGAGCTGTTTTTT